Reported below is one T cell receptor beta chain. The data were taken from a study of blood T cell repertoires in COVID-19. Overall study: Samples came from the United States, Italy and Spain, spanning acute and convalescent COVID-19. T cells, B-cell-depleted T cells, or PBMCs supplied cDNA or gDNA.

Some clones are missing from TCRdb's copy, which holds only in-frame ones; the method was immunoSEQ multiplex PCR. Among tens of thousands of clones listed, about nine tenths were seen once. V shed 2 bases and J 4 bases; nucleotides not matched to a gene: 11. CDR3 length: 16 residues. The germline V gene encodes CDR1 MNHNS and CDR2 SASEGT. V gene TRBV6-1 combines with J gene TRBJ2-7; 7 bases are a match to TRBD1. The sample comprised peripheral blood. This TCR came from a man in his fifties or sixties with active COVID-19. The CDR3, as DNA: TGTGCCAGCAGTGAAAGGGACAGCGTGGCCCCTTACGAGCAGTACTTC. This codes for CASSERDSVAPYEQYF.